This T cell receptor (beta chain) was recovered during a study of OX40 agonist ivuxolimab in advanced cancers. For this clone: What it binds is not known.

Sequencing was performed with immunoSEQ multiplex PCR; in TCRdb, only in-frame clones are kept and a portion is missing. The repertoire has fewer than 80,000 clones, around 90% of them found once; the top ten carry roughly 5.5%. Overall study results and limits: Among patients with partial responses at 0.1-3.0 mg/kg, clonal expansion was among the lowest. No antigen was identified for the clonally expanded peripheral T cells. Clones of CD4+ and CD8+ blood T cells grew by week 6 at doses of 0.1 to 3.0 mg/kg.

This clonotype was sampled from an adult with an advanced solid tumor such as melanoma, head and neck, liver or kidney cancer. This specimen was CD4+ or CD8+ T cells sorted from blood, taken in a trial of the OX40 agonist ivuxolimab.

As DNA, the CDR3 is TGTGCCACCAGCAGAGACCTAGCGGAGACTAGCACAGATACGCAGTATTTT. Translating gives CATSRDLAETSTDTQYF. The chain uses TRBV15 and TRBJ2-3, with 7 positions matching TRBD2. Germline assignment: CDR1 LNHNV and CDR2 YYDKDF (reference sequence). V lost 0 bases and J lost 0; bases outside the gene matches: 6. This CDR3 is built from 17 residues.